These T cell receptor beta chains were read from a single sample in a study of blood T cells in healthy people across ages. Via MiXCR, TCRdb re-called the 5' RACE reads, giving one row per CDR3 protein. This table holds roughly 1,800,000 distinct CDR3 sequences, roughly 50% found once. The sequenced sample consisted of blood. The receptors here all came from a woman in her forties in good health. Each CDR3 is given with its conserved first and last residue. Fields, in order: V gene, clone size, J gene, CDR3 protein. Clone size appears in some rows only: once, few, many, or a class for an expanded clone.

>TRBV5-1|NA|TRBJ2-5
CASSSARDSPETQYF
>TRBV10-3|NA|TRBJ2-7
CAIRPNLSYEQYF
>TRBV5-5|NA|TRBJ1-2
CASSESLDSTYYGYTF
>TRBV5-5|few|TRBJ2-1
CASSGPNYYNEQFF
>TRBV27|NA|TRBJ2-2
CASWDRSNTGELFF
>TRBV7-2|NA|TRBJ2-7
CASSLRTGIDEQYF
>TRBV4-3|NA|TRBJ1-2
CASSPNSGQNHYGYTF
>TRBV20-1|NA|TRBJ1-2
CSARVKRGYGYTF
>TRBV5-5|few|TRBJ1-6
CASSPGQHSYNSPLHF
>TRBV20-1|once|TRBJ2-7
CSASPGTHQPTYEQYF
>TRBV7-8|once|TRBJ2-1
CASSRPSSGKNEQFF
>TRBV7-6|NA|TRBJ1-4
CASRGSGTGPNEKLFF
>TRBV4-2|NA|TRBJ2-3
CASSQDGTSRDTQYF
>TRBV11-2|NA|TRBJ2-1
CASSLVGQSSYNEQFF
>TRBV7-8|few|TRBJ2-1
CASSLIRGQHNEQFF
>TRBV12-3/TRBV12-4|NA|TRBJ2-1
CASSSWMASNEQFF
>TRBV9|few|TRBJ2-3
CASSVTAGGTDTQYF
>TRBV29-1|few|TRBJ2-1
CSLAPGLAGGNEQFF
>TRBV27|NA|TRBJ2-1
CASREGIYNEQFF
>TRBV20-1|few|TRBJ2-3
CSARDLTTSTDTQYF
>TRBV5-5|NA|TRBJ2-1
CASSLTINSYNEQFF
>TRBV12-3/TRBV12-4|NA|TRBJ1-2
CASHTGTGNYGYTF
>TRBV10-3|NA|NA
CATGPYYNEQYF
>TRBV20-1|few|TRBJ1-2
CSARPLVRDTF
>TRBV4-1|few|TRBJ2-1
CASSQLPGVILNNEQFF
>TRBV4-2|NA|TRBJ2-6
CASSQATSGANVLTF
>TRBV7-8|NA|TRBJ1-2
CASYDSRYGYTF
>TRBV28|NA|TRBJ2-7
CASSPPPGQGTYEQYF
>TRBV28|NA|TRBJ2-3
CASSTPSGGQTQYF
>TRBV20-1|NA|TRBJ2-1
CSAVGTGHNEQFF
>TRBV18|NA|TRBJ2-5
CASSPGQVETQYF
>TRBV7-2|NA|TRBJ2-3
CASSLEVKRDTQYF
>TRBV20-1|NA|TRBJ1-2
CSARDRRGGEYYGYTF
>TRBV4-3|NA|TRBJ2-3
CASSATSGILPDTQYF
>TRBV4-3|NA|TRBJ2-4
CASSQGGGPAKNIQYF
>TRBV5-1|NA|TRBJ2-7
CASGPSDVSSDEQYF
>TRBV23-1|NA|NA
CASSQSRQRRGVGETQYF
>TRBV12-3/TRBV12-4|few|TRBJ2-1
CASSPRQSGADEQFF
>TRBV7-2|once|TRBJ2-3
CASSLGLGHPSTDTQYF
>TRBV7-2|NA|TRBJ1-1
CASSPQGAGGTEAFF
>TRBV7-9|few|TRBJ2-7
CASSLGQGWNEQYF
>TRBV20-1|NA|TRBJ1-6
CSARDRVIDSPLHF